The clone carrying this T cell receptor beta chain was observed at least ten times. This specimen belongs to a study of patients and donors after allogeneic stem cell transplantation. CDR3 length: 15 residues. Germline V lookup: CDR1 SGHRS, CDR2 YFSETQ. V shed 4 bases, J shed 9 bases, and the junction held 7 bases outside the gene matches. TCRdb redid the calling of the RT-PCR reads with MiXCR, one entry per CDR3 protein. The table shows 150,000 or so distinct CDR3 sequences, with about 24% occurring only once. The sequencing input was blood, either unsorted or a sorted T cell fraction (not recorded which). The clonotype comes from a human donor who was either an allogeneic HSCT recipient or a stem cell or donor lymphocyte infusion donor (not recorded which). It is not recorded whose cells these are; they may come from a transplant donor. The J gene is TRBJ1-6, the V gene TRBV5-1, with TRBD1 matching over 10 bases. CDR3 sequence: CASSVRQGAGSPLHF. CDR3 bases: TGCGCCAGCAGCGTTCGACAGGGGGCCGGTTCACCCCTCCACTTT.